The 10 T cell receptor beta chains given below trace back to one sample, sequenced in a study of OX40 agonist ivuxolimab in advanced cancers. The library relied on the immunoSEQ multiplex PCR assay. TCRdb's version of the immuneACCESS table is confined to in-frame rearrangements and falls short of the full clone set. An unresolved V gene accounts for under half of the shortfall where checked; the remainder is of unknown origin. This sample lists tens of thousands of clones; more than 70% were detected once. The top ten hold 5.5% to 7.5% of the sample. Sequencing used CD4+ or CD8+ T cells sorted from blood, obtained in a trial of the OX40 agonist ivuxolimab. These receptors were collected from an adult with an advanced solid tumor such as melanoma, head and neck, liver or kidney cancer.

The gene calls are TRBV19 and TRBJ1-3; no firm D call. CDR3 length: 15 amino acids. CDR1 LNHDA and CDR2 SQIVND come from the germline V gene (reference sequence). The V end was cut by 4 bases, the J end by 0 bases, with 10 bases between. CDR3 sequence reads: CASSSLSFSGNTIYF. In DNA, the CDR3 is TGTGCCAGTAGTAGTCTGTCGTTCTCTGGAAACACCATATATTTT.

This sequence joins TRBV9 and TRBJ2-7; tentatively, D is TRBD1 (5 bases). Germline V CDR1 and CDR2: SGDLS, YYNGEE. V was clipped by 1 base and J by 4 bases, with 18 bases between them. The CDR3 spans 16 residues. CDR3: CASSVSGSPAEYEQYF. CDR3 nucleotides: TGTGCCAGCAGCGTATCAGGGTCCCCCGCAGAATACGAGCAGTACTTC.

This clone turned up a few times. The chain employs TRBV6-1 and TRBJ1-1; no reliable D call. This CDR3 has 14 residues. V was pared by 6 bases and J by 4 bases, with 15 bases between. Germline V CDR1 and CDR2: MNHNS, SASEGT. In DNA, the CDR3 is TGTGCCAGCAGATACGACGGGCCGACCACTGAAGCTTTCTTT. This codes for CASRYDGPTTEAFF.

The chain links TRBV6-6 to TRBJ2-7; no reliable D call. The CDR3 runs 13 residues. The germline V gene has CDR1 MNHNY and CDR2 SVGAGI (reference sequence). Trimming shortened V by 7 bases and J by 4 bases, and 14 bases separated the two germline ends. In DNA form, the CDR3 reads TGTGCCAGCACCTATACGGTTGGGTACGAGCAGTACTTC. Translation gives CASTYTVGYEQYF.

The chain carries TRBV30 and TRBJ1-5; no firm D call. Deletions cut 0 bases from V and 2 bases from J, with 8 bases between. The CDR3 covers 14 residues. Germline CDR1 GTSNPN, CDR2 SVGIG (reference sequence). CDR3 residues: CAWSVGTGNQPQHF. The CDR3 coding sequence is TGTGCCTGGAGTGTAGGTACAGGCAATCAGCCCCAGCATTTT.

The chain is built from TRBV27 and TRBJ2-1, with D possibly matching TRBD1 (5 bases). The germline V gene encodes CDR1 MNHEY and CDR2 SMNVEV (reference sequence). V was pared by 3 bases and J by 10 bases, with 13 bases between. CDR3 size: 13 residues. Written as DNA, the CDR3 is TGTGCCAGCAGTTTTACAGGCTTTGGAGAGCAGTTCTTC. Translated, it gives CASSFTGFGEQFF.

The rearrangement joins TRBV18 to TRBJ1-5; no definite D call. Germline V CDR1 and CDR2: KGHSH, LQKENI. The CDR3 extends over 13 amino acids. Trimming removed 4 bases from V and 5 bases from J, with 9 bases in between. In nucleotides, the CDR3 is TGTGCCAGCTCACGAGGATCGGATCAGCCCCAGCATTTT. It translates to CASSRGSDQPQHF.

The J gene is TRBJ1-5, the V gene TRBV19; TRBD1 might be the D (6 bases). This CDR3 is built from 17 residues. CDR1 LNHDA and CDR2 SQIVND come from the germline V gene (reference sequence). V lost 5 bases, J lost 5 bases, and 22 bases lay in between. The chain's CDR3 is CASSPPPQGGSHQPQHF. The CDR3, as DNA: TGTGCCAGTAGTCCCCCCCCACAGGGAGGGTCTCATCAGCCCCAGCATTTT.

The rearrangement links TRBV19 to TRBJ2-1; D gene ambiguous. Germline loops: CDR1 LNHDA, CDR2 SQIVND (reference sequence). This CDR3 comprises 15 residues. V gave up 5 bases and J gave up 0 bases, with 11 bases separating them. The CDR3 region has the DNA TGTGCCAGTAGTTTCTCTTGGGGCTCCTACAATGAGCAGTTCTTC. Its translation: CASSFSWGSYNEQFF.

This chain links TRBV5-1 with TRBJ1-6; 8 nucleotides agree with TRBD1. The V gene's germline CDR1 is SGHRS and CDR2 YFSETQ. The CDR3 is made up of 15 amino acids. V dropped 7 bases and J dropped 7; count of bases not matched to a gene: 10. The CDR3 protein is CASFPGGFRNSPLHF. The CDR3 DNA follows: TGCGCCAGCTTTCCAGGGGGCTTTAGGAATTCACCCCTCCACTTT.